This T cell receptor (beta chain) was observed in a study of early T cells in non-severe SARS-CoV-2 infection. This clonotype was found a few times. What it recognizes is unknown. Unique molecular identifiers were added to individual cDNA molecules. TCRdb redid the calling of the 5' RACE reads with MiXCR, one entry per CDR3 protein. The table records approximately 50,000 distinct CDR3 sequences, roughly 8.2% of them present only once. The CDR3 runs 15 residues. Trimming shortened V by 10 bases and J by 0 bases, and 17 bases separated the two germline ends. CDR1 is SNHLY and CDR2 is FYNNEI in the germline V gene. General study results and limits: Matches to VDJdb favored anti-spike CD8 responses and missed private and CD4 specificities.

The chain recombines TRBV2 with TRBJ2-3, with a weak D call TRBD2 (6 bases). Sequences were obtained from whole blood. This clonotype was obtained from an adult who was a healthcare worker with PCR-confirmed SARS-CoV-2 infection or an uninfected control (not recorded which). CDR3 DNA: TGTGCCACAAAAAGGACTATCACTAGCACAGATACGCAGTATTTT. The encoded protein is CATKRTITSTDTQYF.